This TCR beta chain was documented in a study of Graves' ophthalmopathy and Graves' hyperthyroidism. RNA served as the template for amplifying TCR beta CDR3 regions. Investigators did first-round RT-PCR with HTBI primers, then second-round multiplex PCR. One entry per CDR3 protein results from TCRdb running MiXCR on the multiplex PCR reads. This sample has hundreds of thousands of distinct CDR3 sequences, with around 40% found just once. Certain patients, namely those with other autoimmune diseases, uncontrolled infections, pregnancy or lactation, were excluded. Physicians reached a diagnosis by relying on clinical symptoms, serum thyroxine, TRAb, thyroid ultrasound and orbital computed tomography. As the starting material, roughly 9.7 ml of fresh peripheral blood yielded the PBMCs. This clonotype has just one count. The sequencing sample was made of peripheral blood. This clonotype was sampled from an adult man with Graves' ophthalmopathy.

CDR3 sequence reads: CASSLVRDRETQYF. The DNA for the CDR3 is TGTGCCAGCAGCTTAGTTCGCGACAGAGAGACCCAGTACTTC. This rearrangement joins TRBV7-2 to TRBJ2-5; maybe TRBD1 (5 bases). The V end lost 1 base, the J end lost 4 bases, and 10 bases lay between the germline ends. This CDR3 region has 14 residues. CDR1 is SGHTA and CDR2 is FQGNSA in the germline V gene.